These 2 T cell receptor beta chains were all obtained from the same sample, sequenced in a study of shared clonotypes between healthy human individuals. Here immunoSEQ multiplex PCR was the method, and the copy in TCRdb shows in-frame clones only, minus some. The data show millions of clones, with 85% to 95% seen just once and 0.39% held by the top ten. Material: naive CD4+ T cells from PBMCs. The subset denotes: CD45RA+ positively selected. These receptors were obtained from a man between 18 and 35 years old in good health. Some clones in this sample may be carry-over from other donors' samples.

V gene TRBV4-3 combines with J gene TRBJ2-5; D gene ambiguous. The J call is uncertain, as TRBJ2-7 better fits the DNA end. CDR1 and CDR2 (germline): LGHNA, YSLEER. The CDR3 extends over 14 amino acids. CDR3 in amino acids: CASSQDQESYEQYF. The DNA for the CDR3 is TGCGCCAGCAGCCAAGACCAGGAGAGCTACGAGCAGTACTTC.

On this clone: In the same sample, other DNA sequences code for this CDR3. The CDR3 sequence: CASSLGGGNQPQHF. CDR3 nucleotide sequence: TGTGCCAGCAGTTTGGGGGGAGGTAATCAGCCCCAGCATTTT. The chain joins TRBV28 to TRBJ1-5; D may be TRBD1 (5 bases). This CDR3 is 14 amino acids long. CDR1 and CDR2 (germline): MDHEN, SYDVKM. The V and J ends lost 3 bases and 4 bases respectively, with 10 bases between them.